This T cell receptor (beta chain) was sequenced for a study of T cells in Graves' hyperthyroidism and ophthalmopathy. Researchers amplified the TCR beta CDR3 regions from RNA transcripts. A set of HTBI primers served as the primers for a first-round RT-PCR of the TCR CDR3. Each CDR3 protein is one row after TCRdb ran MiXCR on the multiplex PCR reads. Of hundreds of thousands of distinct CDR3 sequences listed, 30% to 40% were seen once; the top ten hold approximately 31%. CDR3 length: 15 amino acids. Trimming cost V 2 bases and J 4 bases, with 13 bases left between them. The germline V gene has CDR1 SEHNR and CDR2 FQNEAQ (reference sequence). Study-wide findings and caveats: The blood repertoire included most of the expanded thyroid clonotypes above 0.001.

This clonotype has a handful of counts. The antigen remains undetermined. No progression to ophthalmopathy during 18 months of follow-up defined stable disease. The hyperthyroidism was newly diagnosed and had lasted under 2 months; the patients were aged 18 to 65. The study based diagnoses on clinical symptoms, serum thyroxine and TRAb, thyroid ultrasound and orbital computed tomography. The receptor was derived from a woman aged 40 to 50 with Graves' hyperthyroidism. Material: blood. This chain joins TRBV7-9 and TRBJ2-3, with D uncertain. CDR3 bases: TGTGCCAGCAGCTTACTGGCCCCCGGAGCAGATACGCAGTATTTT. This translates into CASSLLAPGADTQYF.